Listed below are T cell receptor beta chains from one sample, sequenced in a study of low-dose radiotherapy and immunotherapy resistance in tumors. From the reads, TCRdb called clonotypes with MiXCR, one entry per CDR3 protein. The sample lists about 47,000 distinct CDR3 sequences; roughly 12% were seen once. The sequences come from PBMCs, collected before treatment. These receptor sequences come from a female donor with ovarian cancer. CDR3s include the opening cysteine and the closing phenylalanine or tryptophan. The D gene is left open where the match is weak. Rows give clone size only sometimes, using once, few, many, or a class for an expanded clone.

.,TRBJ1-1,TRBV12-3/TRBV12-4,many,TGTGCCAGCAGTTTGGGTTTCGGTGGGGAGAATACTGAAGCTTTCTTT,CASSLGFGGENTEAFF
.,TRBJ1-6,TRBV9,many,TGTGCCAGCAGCGCCGGGGGTGGGAATTCACCCCTCCACTTT,CASSAGGGNSPLHF
TRBD2,TRBJ2-7,TRBV12-3/TRBV12-4,many,TGTGCCACTCAGATCGGGGGGGGATCGGGAGAGCAGTACTTC,CATQIGGGSGEQYF
.,TRBJ1-3,TRBV6-6,many,TGTGCCAGCCGCCCTCATGAATCTGGAAACACCATATATTTT,CASRPHESGNTIYF
.,TRBJ2-6,TRBV5-1,many,TGCGCCAGCAGCTTAGGACTGACTGGGGCCAACGTCCTGACTTTC,CASSLGLTGANVLTF
TRBD1,TRBJ1-6,TRBV20-1,many,TGCAGTGCTAGAGTGGAGACAGGGCCCTCACCCCTCCACTTT,CSARVETGPSPLHF
.,TRBJ1-3,TRBV7-9,many,TGTGCCAGCAGCTTAGCGCCAGGCAACACCATATATTTT,CASSLAPGNTIYF
.,TRBJ2-7,TRBV18,few,TGTGCCAGCTCACCACTGGGGCAGACGAGCTCCTACGAGCAGTACTTC,CASSPLGQTSSYEQYF
.,TRBJ2-1,TRBV11-2,many,TGTGCCAGCAGCTTAGCAGGCAGGAATGAGCAGTTCTTC,CASSLAGRNEQFF
.,TRBJ2-1,TRBV6-5,few,TGTGCCAGCAGGTGGAAGAATGAGCAGTTCTTC,CASRWKNEQFF
TRBD1,TRBJ1-2,TRBV19,many,TGTGCCAGTACCCCACTACAGGGGGGTTATGGCTACACCTTC,CASTPLQGGYGYTF
.,TRBJ2-5,TRBV30,many,TGTGCCTGGAGCGAGACTGGGGAAGAGACCCAGTACTTC,CAWSETGEETQYF
TRBD2,TRBJ2-3,TRBV20-1,many,TGCAGTGCTAGAGATCCCGGGGGGGCCGTCCCAGATACGCAGTATTTT,CSARDPGGAVPDTQYF
.,TRBJ2-2,TRBV11-2,many,TGTGCCAGCAGCTTAGTTGACACCGGGGAGCTGTTTTTT,CASSLVDTGELFF
TRBD2,TRBJ2-3,TRBV5-8,.,TGTGCCAGCAGCTTGGGACTAGCGGGGCCCACAGATACGCAGTATTTT,CASSLGLAGPTDTQYF
TRBD1,TRBJ2-3,TRBV6-2/TRBV6-3,many,TGTGCCGTGGGGGACAGGGGACCCACAGATACGCAGTATTTT,CAVGDRGPTDTQYF
.,TRBJ2-7,TRBV28,many,TGTGCCAGCTGGGGCAGAAACTACGAGCAGTACTTC,CASWGRNYEQYF
.,TRBJ1-5,TRBV4-2,many,TGTGCCAGCAGCTACCGGGACGATAGCAATCAGCCCCAGCATTTT,CASSYRDDSNQPQHF
.,TRBJ2-3,TRBV5-1,many,TGCGCCAGCAGCTTGGCTACGGATACGCAGTATTTT,CASSLATDTQYF
.,TRBJ2-3,TRBV29-1,many,TGCAGCATGCTCCGTGACAGGGACTACACAGATACGCAGTATTTT,CSMLRDRDYTDTQYF